The 32 T cell receptor beta chains given below trace back to one sample, sequenced in a study of molecular identifiers for immune sequencing clone quantification. TCRdb reprocessed the PCR reads via MiXCR and lists one record per CDR3 protein. Seen here are approximately 54,000 distinct CDR3 sequences, roughly 24% observed once, and the top ten hold under 2%. Source material: naive CD8+ T cells from blood, with Jurkat cell RNA spiked in. Subset reported: FACS-sorted CD8+CD4-CCR7+CD45RA+ naive T cells. These receptors were taken from a human donor in good health. Some libraries in this study had Jurkat cell RNA spiked in.

The sample holds many counts of this clonotype. The chain is built from TRBV11-3 and TRBJ2-7; the D is unclear. This CDR3 has 12 residues. In germline, CDR1 is SGHNT, CDR2 YENEEA. V lost 1 base and J 5 bases, leaving 6 bases between the germline ends. The DNA of the CDR3 is TGTGCCAGCAGCTTAGTTGCGGACGAGCAGTACTTC. Its translation is CASSLVADEQYF.

The table lists this clonotype with many counts. The chain recombines TRBV4-3 with TRBJ2-7; 9 bases map to TRBD2. From germline, CDR1 is LGHNA and CDR2 YSLEER. The ends lost 0 bases at V and 3 bases at J; junction bases unmatched: 6. This CDR3 is built from 16 residues. The CDR3 DNA reads TGCGCCAGCAGCCAAGATAGGGGTAGCGGGGGCTACGAGCAGTACTTC. This gives the protein CASSQDRGSGGYEQYF.

This clonotype was picked up one time. This sequence may be a read error, since a much larger clone differs from it by one base. The rearrangement links TRBV7-9 to TRBJ1-5; D not certain. Germline V gives CDR1 SEHNR, CDR2 FQNEAQ (reference sequence). Trimming removed 6 bases from V and 5 bases from J, with 8 bases in between. The CDR3 length is 12 residues. CDR3 sequence: CASRSADQPQHF. Written as DNA, the CDR3 is TGTGCCAGCAGATCTGCCGATCAGCCCCAGCATTTT.

This clonotype was picked up many times. V usage is TRBV5-6 and J usage is TRBJ2-7; no clear D. Trimming removed 2 bases from V and 4 bases from J, with 13 bases in between. The germline CDR1 and CDR2 sequences are SGHDT and YYEEEE. This CDR3 contains 14 residues. The CDR3 loop is CASSLSPRPYEQYF. DNA of the CDR3: TGTGCCAGCAGCTTAAGTCCTCGGCCATACGAGCAGTACTTC. Drawing the rest from reference TRBV5-6 and TRBJ2-7, the complete variable domain is DAGVTQSPTHLIKTRGQQVTLRCSPKSGHDTVSWYQQALGQGPQFIFQYYEEEERQRGNFPDRFSGHQFPNYSSELNVNALLLGDSALYLCASSLSPRPYEQYFGPGTRLTVT.

Note on this clonotype: This sequence may be a read error, since a much larger clone differs from it by one base. The V call is TRBV3-1, the J call TRBJ1-5; D not resolved. The CDR3 sequence is 15 residues long. Looked up from germline, CDR1 is LGHDT and CDR2 is YNNKEL (reference sequence). CDR3 sequence reads: CATSQDPGDNQPQHF. In DNA form, the CDR3 reads TGTGCCACCAGCCAAGATCCCGGGGATAATCAGCCCCAGCATTTT.

The sample holds many counts of this clonotype. The genes are TRBV20-1 and TRBJ2-7; 9 bases agree with TRBD2. The germline gives CDR1 DFQATT, CDR2 SNEGSKA (reference sequence). With 1 base clipped from V and 4 bases from J, the junction kept 8 bases outside the gene matches. This CDR3 has 15 amino acids. CDR3 sequence (DNA): TGCAGTGCTAGAGCCCTCCGACTAGCGGAATACGAGCAGTACTTC. Translation: CSARALRLAEYEQYF.

This clonotype was seen ten or more times. The chain links TRBV20-1 to TRBJ2-7; the D gene is possibly TRBD2 (5 bases). V lost 3 bases and J 1 base, leaving 13 bases between the germline ends. The V gene's germline CDR1 is DFQATT and CDR2 SNEGSKA (reference sequence). The CDR3 covers 14 residues. CDR3 loop: CSARGVWDSYEQYF. In nucleotides, the CDR3 is TGCAGTGCTAGGGGAGTATGGGATTCCTACGAGCAGTACTTC.

V is TRBV27 and J is TRBJ2-7; no clear D. V lost 2 bases and J 4 bases, leaving 9 bases between the germline ends. Germline V gene data show CDR1 as MNHEY and CDR2 as SMNVEV (reference sequence). CDR3 length equals 13 residues. The CDR3 nucleotides read TGTGCCAGCAGTTTAGGTGATCGGTACGAGCAGTACTTC. It translates to CASSLGDRYEQYF.

The CDR3 reads CASSRQGELHTEAFF. The CDR3 bases are TGTGCCAGTAGTAGACAGGGGGAACTGCACACTGAAGCTTTCTTT. This chain connects TRBV19 to TRBJ1-1; 9 positions match TRBD1. This CDR3 is 15 amino acids long. CDR1 is LNHDA, CDR2 SQIVND, per germline (reference sequence). J lost 3 bases, V lost 4 bases, and 6 bases had no gene match.

This clonotype occurred many times. The V call is TRBV30, the J call TRBJ2-5; TRBD2 matches 9 bases. Trimming took 3 bases from V and 5 from J; bases not matched to a gene: 16. Germline CDR1 is GTSNPN and CDR2 is SVGIG (reference sequence). The CDR3 is made up of 17 amino acids. The CDR3 DNA reads as TGTGCCTGGAGCGAGGGATTAGCGGGAGTTGATCGTGAGACCCAGTACTTC. Amino acid sequence: CAWSEGLAGVDRETQYF.

A note on this clonotype: This may be a read error: a much more frequent sequence differs by one nucleotide. The rearrangement links TRBV7-6 to TRBJ1-1; D uncertain. The V and J ends lost 0 bases and 2 bases respectively, with 10 bases between them. Germline CDR1 SGHVS, CDR2 FNYEAQ. This CDR3 comprises 15 residues. CDR3 nucleotides: TGTGCCAGCAGCTTAGCCCCGGAGCTAAACACTGAAGCTTTCTTT. Amino acids: CASSLAPELNTEAFF.

This clonotype was detected ten times or more. V is TRBV29-1 and J is TRBJ2-7; a possible D gene is TRBD2 (6 bases). The CDR3 covers 15 residues. Germline V gene data show CDR1 as SQVTM and CDR2 as ANQGSEA. Between the trimmed V and J ends, which lost 0 bases and 0 bases, there was a span of 12 bases. CDR3 amino acids: CSVEDPAGSSYEQYF. The CDR3 DNA reads TGCAGCGTTGAAGATCCAGCGGGCTCCTCCTACGAGCAGTACTTC.

This clonotype was seen at least ten times. The V gene is TRBV5-6, the J gene TRBJ2-2; no definite D call. Trimming cost V 2 bases and J 2 bases, with 4 bases left between them. This CDR3 is built from 13 residues. The germline gives CDR1 SGHDT, CDR2 YYEEEE. Here the CDR3 DNA reads TGTGCCAGCAGCTTCGGTAACACCGGGGAGCTGTTTTTT. Amino acid sequence: CASSFGNTGELFF. Together with reference TRBV5-6 and TRBJ2-2, the CDR3 gives the full variable domain: DAGVTQSPTHLIKTRGQQVTLRCSPKSGHDTVSWYQQALGQGPQFIFQYYEEEERQRGNFPDRFSGHQFPNYSSELNVNALLLGDSALYLCASSFGNTGELFFGEGSRLTVL.

On this clonotype: Given a much more abundant clone one base away, this may be a read error. Because the CDR3 is missing its conserved closing phenylalanine or tryptophan, this is likely a read error. The rearrangement uses TRBV20-1 and TRBJ2-2; D possibly corresponds to TRBD1 (5 bases). The germline V gene has CDR1 DFQATT and CDR2 SNEGSKA (reference sequence). There are 13 residues in the CDR3. The CDR3 DNA reads TGCAGCGCAAGGGGCCTTGGAACCGGGGAGCTGTTTCTT. Residues: CSARGLGTGELFL.

This clonotype was recorded many times. The rearrangement links TRBV30 to TRBJ2-1; possible D gene TRBD1, 6 bases. This CDR3 has 11 residues. CDR1 is GTSNPN and CDR2 is SVGIG in the germline V gene (reference sequence). Trimming shortened V by 5 bases and J by 12 bases, and 14 bases separated the two germline ends. CDR3 nucleotides: TGTGCCTGGGGGAGCTCCAGGGGGCAGTTCTTC. Residues: CAWGSSRGQFF.

The sample holds many counts of this clonotype. The chain combines TRBV12-3 or TRBV12-4 with TRBJ2-5, with 7 bases that match TRBD1. Trimming cost V 6 bases and J 0 bases; bases outside gene matches: 1. The CDR3 spans 13 residues. The DNA for the CDR3 is TGTGCCAGCAGACAGGGGAACCAAGAGACCCAGTACTTC. Amino acid sequence: CASRQGNQETQYF.

This clonotype has a count of ten or more. The chain joins TRBV6-6 to TRBJ2-2; D gene uncertain. This CDR3 has 11 amino acids. In germline, CDR1 is MNHNY, CDR2 SVGAGI (reference sequence). Trimming took 6 bases from V and 8 from J, leaving 7 bases between them. CDR3 region: CASSHTGELFF. CDR3 DNA sequence: TGTGCCAGCAGCCATACGGGGGAGCTGTTTTTT.

With regard to this clonotype: A much larger clone sits a single nucleotide away, making a read error possible. The chain recombines TRBV7-9 with TRBJ2-3, with D hard to call. This CDR3 spans 16 amino acids. Germline CDR1 SEHNR, CDR2 FQNEAQ (reference sequence). The DNA of the CDR3 is TGTGCCAGCGGCTTATTTACAGCAGCTAGCACAGATACGCAGTATTTT. This codes for CASGLFTAASTDTQYF.

This clonotype has at least ten counts. A read error may produce the germline difference seen at one junction end. The CDR3 nucleotides are TGTGCTAGCAGCCCATCTAGCGGGGAGCAGTTCTTC. Protein product: CASSPSSGEQFF. V is TRBV7-7 and J is TRBJ2-1; 8 nucleotides align to TRBD2. This CDR3 has 12 residues. CDR1 is SSHAT and CDR2 is FNYEAQ in the germline V gene (reference sequence).

The sample holds many counts of this clonotype. This chain uses TRBV30 with TRBJ2-7; D perhaps matches TRBD1 (6 bases). Germline V gene lookup returns CDR1 GTSNPN and CDR2 SVGIG (reference sequence). V was shortened by 0 bases and J by 2 bases, with 8 bases between the two germline ends. The CDR3 is 13 residues long. The DNA for the CDR3 is TGTGCCTGGAGTGTAGGGACAACCTACGAGCAGTACTTC. This encodes CAWSVGTTYEQYF.

This clonotype was seen many times. The CDR3 loop reads CASSLYDRGRTEAFF. DNA for the CDR3: TGTGCCAGCAGCCTATACGACAGGGGAAGAACTGAAGCTTTCTTT. The J gene is TRBJ1-1, the V gene TRBV7-9, with 8 bases that match TRBD1. The V gene's germline CDR1 is SEHNR and CDR2 FQNEAQ (reference sequence). After removal of 5 bases from V and 5 bases from J, the junction contained 10 bases not matched to a gene. The CDR3 length is 15 residues.

In this sample, this clonotype turned up once. One end of the junction does not line up with germline, which may come from a read error. This sequence joins TRBV4-1 and TRBJ2-3; 9 bases align to TRBD2. Germline V CDR1 and CDR2: MGHRA, YSYEKL. This CDR3 contains 18 residues. CDR3 DNA sequence: TGCGCCAGCAGCCAAAAAGCGGGGGGCCCTTCCTCCACACATACGCAGTATTTT. It encodes CASSQKAGGPSSTHTQYF.

The genes are TRBV11-2 and TRBJ2-7; a weak D match, TRBD1 (6 bases). The V and J ends lost 5 bases and 4 bases respectively, with 12 bases between them. This CDR3 has 13 amino acids. Germline CDR1 reads SGHAT; CDR2 reads FQNNGV. In nucleotides, the CDR3 is TGTGCCAGCAGCCATGGGGGCGGTTACGAGCAGTACTTC. Amino acid sequence: CASSHGGGYEQYF.

Concerning this clonotype itself: A much larger clone differs from this one at a single base, so this may be a read error. Lacking the conserved final phenylalanine or tryptophan, this CDR3 likely reflects a read error. The chain is built from TRBV6-5 and TRBJ2-7; a weak D match, TRBD2 (5 bases). The CDR3 totals 15 residues. Trimming removed 8 bases from V and 4 bases from J, with 21 bases in between. From germline, CDR1 is MNHEY and CDR2 SVGAGI. DNA of the CDR3: TGTGCCAGCCGAAAGGAGACTAATAGGGAATACGAGCAGTACCTC. Amino acid sequence: CASRKETNREYEQYL.

This clonotype was detected ten times or more. The chain carries TRBV27 and TRBJ2-7; 7 bases align to TRBD1. Unmatched junction bases numbered 9, after V lost 6 bases and J lost 4 bases. The CDR3 is made up of 14 amino acids. CDR1 is MNHEY, CDR2 SMNVEV, per germline (reference sequence). The CDR3 DNA reads as TGTGCCAGCAGCCAGACAGGGCTTAGGTACGAGCAGTACTTC. Its protein product is CASSQTGLRYEQYF.

As regards this clonotype: A read error is possible here, since a much larger clone lies one base away. CDR3 region: CASSFRGSTSTDTQYF. The CDR3 region has the DNA TGTGCCAGCAGCTTCCGGGGCAGTACTAGCACAGATACGCAGTATTTT. The rearrangement links TRBV7-9 to TRBJ2-3; D tentatively reads TRBD1 or TRBD2 (5 bases each). This CDR3 region has 16 residues. Germline CDR1 SEHNR, CDR2 FQNEAQ (reference sequence). The ends were cut back, 3 bases at V and 0 bases at J, with 13 bases in the middle.

This clonotype was observed many times. J is TRBJ2-2 and V is TRBV7-9, with D uncertain. Trimming removed 1 base at V and 1 base at J, with 13 bases between. Germline V gives CDR1 SEHNR, CDR2 FQNEAQ (reference sequence). There are 17 residues in the CDR3. CDR3 coding DNA: TGTGCCAGCAGCTTAGTGGCTCCCTGGCTGAACACCGGGGAGCTGTTTTTT. Its translation is CASSLVAPWLNTGELFF.

The chain combines TRBV28 with TRBJ2-2, with D unclear. V dropped 5 bases and J dropped 0 bases, with 19 bases sitting between them. The CDR3 consists of 18 residues. Germline lookup yields CDR1 MDHEN and CDR2 SYDVKM. CDR3 sequence (DNA): TGTGCCAGCAGTGGCCTTGCAGCGACAACCTCGAACACCGGGGAGCTGTTTTTT. Protein: CASSGLAATTSNTGELFF.

In its sample, this clonotype was seen a few times. It may be a read error: a sequence one base away is much more abundant. The rearrangement joins TRBV10-3 to TRBJ2-4; no reliable D call. Germline V lookup: CDR1 ENHRY, CDR2 SYGVKD. The CDR3 consists of 14 residues. CDR3 protein: CAISESLSSNTQYF. CDR3 nucleotide sequence: TGTGCCATCAGTGAGTCGCTCTCCTCTAACACTCAGTACTTC.

This clonotype was counted between two and nine times. The chain carries TRBV27 and TRBJ1-1; a weak D match, TRBD1 (6 bases). Trimming cost V 4 bases and J 4 bases, with 10 bases left between them. There are 13 residues in the CDR3. Germline loops: CDR1 MNHEY, CDR2 SMNVEV (reference sequence). CDR3 in DNA: TGTGCCAGCAGTTACAGGGTTACCACTGAAGCTTTCTTT. Translation: CASSYRVTTEAFF.

This clonotype was detected only a few times. The J gene is TRBJ1-3, the V gene TRBV7-6, with D unresolved. Germline V gives CDR1 SGHVS, CDR2 FNYEAQ. The CDR3 has 15 amino acids. V was shortened by 2 bases and J by 0 bases, with 8 bases between the two germline ends. CDR3 amino acids: CASSLSSISGNTIYF. Here the CDR3 DNA reads TGTGCCAGCAGCTTATCCTCTATCTCTGGAAACACCATATATTTT.

This clonotype was found many times. V usage is TRBV10-2 and J usage is TRBJ1-1; TRBD1 matches at 7 bases. Trimming removed 6 bases from V and 2 bases from J; junction bases left unmatched: 6. CDR1 is WSHSY, CDR2 SAAADI, per germline. The CDR3 is 14 residues long. Here the CDR3 reads CASRDRVANTEAFF. CDR3 DNA: TGCGCCAGCAGAGACAGGGTCGCCAACACTGAAGCTTTCTTT.